In this sample, the clone carrying this T cell receptor beta chain turned up many times. Antigen specificity is unknown. This sample is part of a study of CD8 T cells in ankylosing spondylitis. Regarding the study as a whole: Researchers report that disease-linked clones proved CD8+ and relatively rare in peripheral blood. Reportedly, matched ankylosing spondylitis synovial fluid was significantly enriched for disease-linked clones.

V dropped 0 bases and J dropped 1 base, with 9 bases sitting between them. The CDR3 is made up of 15 amino acids. Germline lookup yields CDR1 MNHEY and CDR2 SVGEGT. Via MiXCR, TCRdb re-called the 5' RACE reads, giving one row per CDR3 protein. This table holds around 160,000 distinct CDR3 sequences, roughly 10% found once. The chain employs TRBV6-2 or TRBV6-3 and TRBJ1-1; D is unresolved. The origin of this receptor is a male donor with ankylosing spondylitis or in good health (not recorded which). The source material was blood, either unsorted or a sorted T cell fraction (not recorded which). The CDR3 here is CASSYSLKKNTEAFF. The CDR3 DNA sequence: TGTGCCAGCAGTTACTCCTTAAAAAAGAACACTGAAGCTTTCTTT.